Following are 10 T cell receptor beta chains from one sample sequenced in a study of blood T cell repertoires in COVID-19. Sequenced by immunoSEQ multiplex PCR; TCRdb stores in-frame clones only, minus some. The repertoire holds some 15,000 clones, with about 91% as singletons. Sequencing used peripheral blood. The receptors derive from a human donor in a cohort sampled during active COVID-19.

The chain joins TRBV6-5 to TRBJ1-2, with TRBD1 matching over 8 bases. The germline CDR1 and CDR2 sequences are MNHEY and SVGAGI. J lost 0 bases, V lost 6 bases, and 6 bases had no gene match. The CDR3 spans 15 residues. CDR3 residues: CASSFGQGSNYGYTF. For the CDR3, the DNA is TGTGCCAGCAGCTTCGGACAGGGCTCTAACTATGGCTACACCTTC.

The chain has TRBV5-1 and TRBJ1-1; D possibly corresponds to TRBD1 (6 bases). Germline CDR1 reads SGHRS; CDR2 reads YFSETQ. This CDR3 region has 15 residues. Trimming took off 1 base at V and 3 bases at J, with 13 bases between the two ends. The chain's CDR3 is CASSLSQGSYTEAFF. CDR3 nucleotides: TGCGCCAGCAGCTTGAGCCAGGGGAGCTACACTGAAGCTTTCTTT. Combining the CDR3 with reference TRBV5-1 and TRBJ1-1 gives the whole variable domain KAGVTQTPRYLIKTRGQQVTLSCSPISGHRSVSWYQQTPGQGLQFLFEYFSETQRNKGNFPGRFSGRQFSNSRSEMNVSTLELGDSALYLCASSLSQGSYTEAFFGQGTRLTVV.

The chain carries TRBV7-2 and TRBJ2-3, with a weak D call TRBD2 (6 bases). The germline V gene has CDR1 SGHTA and CDR2 FQGNSA. The CDR3 consists of 18 residues. V was pared by 5 bases and J by 1 base, with 22 bases between. DNA for the CDR3: TGTGCCAGCAGCCCCTCGGGGCTAGCGACCCGACGCACAGATACGCAGTATTTT. This translates into CASSPSGLATRRTDTQYF.

This chain connects TRBV19 to TRBJ2-3; no clear D. Germline V gene lookup returns CDR1 LNHDA and CDR2 SQIVND (reference sequence). This CDR3 is 15 amino acids long. With 7 bases removed from V and 8 bases from J, the gap between germline ends came to 22 bases. CDR3 loop: CASTPQLSHGVTQYF. The CDR3 nucleotides are TGTGCCAGTACCCCTCAACTCAGTCACGGAGTTACGCAGTATTTT.

The rearrangement links TRBV2 to TRBJ2-3; 14 nucleotides match TRBD2. This CDR3 spans 16 amino acids. Germline CDR1 and CDR2: SNHLY and FYNNEI. With 6 bases clipped from V and 2 bases from J, the junction kept 4 bases outside the gene matches. CDR3 in DNA: TGTGCCAGCAGCCGACTAGCGGGGGGGCACACAGATACGCAGTATTTT. This sequence encodes CASSRLAGGHTDTQYF.

This rearrangement joins TRBV19 to TRBJ1-5; possibly TRBD1 for D (5 bases). Trimming took off 4 bases at V and 7 bases at J, with 11 bases between the two ends. The CDR3 loop spans 13 amino acids. The germline CDR1 and CDR2 sequences are LNHDA and SQIVND (reference sequence). CDR3 protein: CASSTGIYQPQHF. DNA for the CDR3: TGTGCCAGTAGTACAGGGATATACCAGCCCCAGCATTTT.

This rearrangement joins TRBV28 to TRBJ1-2; TRBD1 might be the D (5 bases). This CDR3 region has 14 residues. V gave up 6 bases and J gave up 5 bases, with 16 bases separating them. The germline V gene encodes CDR1 MDHEN and CDR2 SYDVKM. The chain's CDR3 is CASSFVGQAYGYTF. The CDR3, as DNA: TGTGCCAGCAGCTTCGTGGGGCAGGCATATGGCTACACCTTC.

The genes are TRBV6-5 and TRBJ2-5; TRBD1 aligns across 7 bases. V lost 5 bases to trimming and J lost 2 bases; unmatched junction nucleotides: 8. This CDR3 has 15 residues. The germline V gene has CDR1 MNHEY and CDR2 SVGAGI. CDR3 DNA sequence: TGTGCCAGCAGTCGCCCCGGGACAGTTCAAGAGACCCAGTACTTC. It translates to CASSRPGTVQETQYF.

This rearrangement joins TRBV6-5 to TRBJ1-2; 9 bases are a match to TRBD1. Germline CDR1 reads MNHEY; CDR2 reads SVGAGI. V shed 8 bases, J shed 2 bases, and the junction held 9 bases outside the gene matches. This CDR3 is built from 15 residues. The CDR3 DNA sequence: TGTGCCAGCCTACCCCCGGGACAGGGAAACTATGGCTACACCTTC. This codes for CASLPPGQGNYGYTF.

V gene TRBV7-2 combines with J gene TRBJ2-7, with D perhaps TRBD2 (6 bases). Germline loops: CDR1 SGHTA, CDR2 FQGNSA. The CDR3 covers 15 residues. Trimming removed 3 bases at V and 1 base at J, with 13 bases between. In nucleotides, the CDR3 is TGTGCCAGCAGCTTCCCTATGGGGGGATCCTACGAGCAGTACTTC. It translates to CASSFPMGGSYEQYF.